One and the same sample provided the 32 T cell receptor beta chains below, sequenced in a study of OX40 agonist ivuxolimab in advanced cancers. The library was prepared using the immunoSEQ multiplex PCR assay. TCRdb stores this immuneACCESS table with in-frame sequences only. Part of the clones is absent; in the studies checked, under half of the shortfall reflects unresolved V genes, and no reason is known for the rest. The sample table records roughly 49,000 clones; around 79% of these occur just once. In total, the top ten clones hold 7.9% of the sample. The input for sequencing was CD4+ or CD8+ T cells sorted from blood, taken in a trial of the OX40 agonist ivuxolimab. The receptors were sampled from an adult with an advanced solid tumor such as melanoma, head and neck, liver or kidney cancer.

The chain uses TRBV18 and TRBJ1-1; D is perhaps TRBD1 (6 bases). The CDR3 totals 12 residues. Per germline, CDR1 KGHSH and CDR2 LQKENI. The germline V and J ends were trimmed by 0 bases and 7 bases, with 6 bases remaining between them. In DNA form, the CDR3 reads TGTGCCAGCTCACCACCGGACAGTGAAGCTTTCTTT. Residues: CASSPPDSEAFF.

The V and J genes are TRBV5-6 and TRBJ1-1, with D uncertain. CDR1 SGHDT and CDR2 YYEEEE come from the germline V gene. V lost 1 base, J lost 9 bases, and 13 bases lay in between. The CDR3 runs to 13 residues. The CDR3 loop is CASSLSSVQQAFF. CDR3 DNA: TGTGCCAGCAGCTTGAGCTCCGTACAACAAGCTTTCTTT. Full variable domain (rest looked up from reference TRBV5-6 and TRBJ1-1): DAGVTQSPTHLIKTRGQQVTLRCSPKSGHDTVSWYQQALGQGPQFIFQYYEEEERQRGNFPDRFSGHQFPNYSSELNVNALLLGDSALYLCASSLSSVQQAFFGQGTRLTVV.

The J gene is TRBJ2-1, the V gene TRBV7-2; D might be TRBD2 (6 bases). Germline CDR1 and CDR2: SGHTA and FQGNSA. The CDR3 has 10 amino acids. Trimming removed 8 bases at V and 7 bases at J, with 6 bases between. The CDR3 nucleotides are TGTGCCAGCGGGGGGAATGAGCAGTTCTTC. This translates into CASGGNEQFF.

The chain carries TRBV10-1 and TRBJ2-1; TRBD1 is a possible D gene (6 bases). The CDR3 sequence is 13 residues long. Germline CDR1 and CDR2: WNHNN and SYGVQD (reference sequence). The V gene lost 6 bases and the J gene lost 7 bases, with 13 bases spanning the gap. This CDR3 is CASRRSGENEQFF. DNA of the CDR3: TGCGCCAGCAGACGATCAGGGGAGAATGAGCAGTTCTTC.

The chain employs TRBV18 and TRBJ1-5, with a tentative D call TRBD1 (5 bases). This CDR3 is built from 13 residues. Germline CDR1 is KGHSH and CDR2 is LQKENI. Trimming removed 6 bases at V and 3 bases at J, with 9 bases between. The CDR3 sequence is CASSGGNNQPQHF. CDR3 DNA: TGTGCCAGCTCGGGGGGGAACAATCAGCCCCAGCATTTT.

This clone was detected once. The V gene is TRBV7-8, the J gene TRBJ1-2; 10 bases align to TRBD1. J gave up 7 bases and V 4 bases, and 9 bases lay outside the gene matches. There are 15 residues in the CDR3. Germline V gene sequence: CDR1 SGHVS, CDR2 FQNEAQ. The CDR3 DNA is TGTGCCAGCAGCTCTATGGGACAGGGGAGGGTTGGCTACACCTTC. It specifies CASSSMGQGRVGYTF.

The chain joins TRBV5-5 to TRBJ1-5; D ambiguous. Germline V gives CDR1 SGHKS, CDR2 YYEKEE (reference sequence). Trimming pared 2 bases from V and 4 bases from J, leaving 10 bases between. This CDR3 has 14 residues. The CDR3 coding sequence is TGTGCCAGCAGCTTTCTAGGCCAAAATCAGCCCCAGCATTTT. Translating it yields CASSFLGQNQPQHF.

This clone has a handful of counts. The chain uses TRBV18 and TRBJ1-5; D is unresolved. There are 14 residues in the CDR3. The V gene lost 4 bases and the J gene lost 4 bases, with 11 bases spanning the gap. CDR1 and CDR2 from the germline V gene are KGHSH and LQKENI. CDR3 sequence: CASSRVDGNQPQHF. The CDR3 DNA follows: TGTGCCAGCTCACGCGTGGACGGGAATCAGCCCCAGCATTTT.

In its sample, this clone was seen once. The genes are TRBV5-4 and TRBJ2-7, with TRBD1 identical over 8 bases. This CDR3 spans 15 amino acids. With 4 bases clipped from V and 2 bases from J, the junction kept 8 bases outside the gene matches. Germline assignment: CDR1 SGHNT and CDR2 YYREEE (reference sequence). In nucleotides, the CDR3 is TGTGCCAGCAGCCTCGGACAGGGCCTTACCTACGAGCAGTACTTC. Translating it yields CASSLGQGLTYEQYF.

This clone was observed a few times. The rearrangement uses TRBV6-4 and TRBJ2-5; 13 bases fit TRBD2. The CDR3 loop spans 17 amino acids. CDR1 is MRHNA and CDR2 is SNTAGT in the germline V gene. The J segment lost 3 bases and the V segment lost 3 bases, leaving 7 bases of the junction unmatched. In DNA form, the CDR3 reads TGTGCCAGCAGTGAAGATCCGGGACTAGCGGGAAAAGAGACCCAGTACTTC. As protein: CASSEDPGLAGKETQYF.

The chain employs TRBV27 and TRBJ1-2; weak D call: TRBD1 (6 bases). This CDR3 has 15 residues. V was shortened by 6 bases and J by 4 bases, with 18 bases between the two germline ends. Per germline, CDR1 MNHEY and CDR2 SMNVEV (reference sequence). The CDR3 region has the DNA TGTGCCAGCAGAAGCAGGGGCGCCCCTTCCTATGGCTACACCTTC. It encodes CASRSRGAPSYGYTF.

This chain connects TRBV11-2 to TRBJ2-4, with D possibly being TRBD2 (5 bases). This CDR3 is built from 11 residues. V dropped 7 bases and J dropped 6 bases, with 7 bases sitting between them. Germline-derived CDR1 and CDR2 are SGHAT and FQNNGV. The CDR3 sequence is CASKEANIQYF. The CDR3 nucleotides read TGTGCCAGCAAGGAGGCAAACATTCAGTACTTC. Complete variable domain (other parts from reference TRBV11-2 and TRBJ2-4): EAGVAQSPRYKIIEKRQSVAFWCNPISGHATLYWYQQILGQGPKLLIQFQNNGVVDDSQLPKDRFSAERLKGVDSTLKIQPAKLEDSAVYLCASKEANIQYFGAGTRLSVL.

The rearrangement uses TRBV5-1 and TRBJ2-1; 13 bases fit TRBD2. The CDR3 length is 18 residues. V lost 0 bases to trimming and J lost 4 bases; unmatched junction nucleotides: 7. Looked up from germline, CDR1 is SGHRS and CDR2 is YFSETQ. The CDR3 is CASSLGPTSGGKYNEQFF. As DNA, the CDR3 is TGCGCCAGCAGCTTGGGGCCGACTAGCGGGGGGAAGTACAATGAGCAGTTCTTC.

This clone turned up a few times. The V gene is TRBV2, the J gene TRBJ2-2; tentatively, D is TRBD2 (7 bases). Germline values: CDR1 SNHLY, CDR2 FYNNEI. The CDR3 runs to 16 residues. Trimming removed 4 bases from V and 5 bases from J, with 17 bases in between. CDR3 in amino acids: CASSAYRGARTGELFF. The CDR3 DNA follows: TGTGCCAGCAGTGCGTATCGGGGGGCGCGTACCGGGGAGCTGTTTTTT.

The V gene is TRBV6-6, the J gene TRBJ1-1, with TRBD1 matching over 8 bases. This CDR3 is 13 amino acids long. V was clipped by 1 base and J by 6 bases; unmatched bases: 1. Germline-derived CDR1 and CDR2 are MNHNY and SVGAGI (reference sequence). In nucleotides, the CDR3 is TGTGCCAGCAGTTACTTGGACAGGGCTGAAGCTTTCTTT. Translating gives CASSYLDRAEAFF.

This rearrangement joins TRBV9 to TRBJ1-3; no definite D call. V was shortened by 0 bases and J by 3 bases, with 13 bases between the two germline ends. Germline V gives CDR1 SGDLS, CDR2 YYNGEE. This CDR3 region has 16 residues. The CDR3 loop is CASSVEWQSGGNTIYF. The DNA of the CDR3 is TGTGCCAGCAGCGTAGAGTGGCAATCGGGTGGAAACACCATATATTTT.

The V and J genes are TRBV27 and TRBJ2-7, with D possibly TRBD1 on 6 matching bases. This CDR3 comprises 14 residues. V lost 5 bases to trimming and J lost 2 bases, with 13 bases between them. CDR1 is MNHEY, CDR2 SMNVEV, per germline (reference sequence). The CDR3 DNA sequence: TGTGCCAGCAGTCCCACAGGGCCCCCCTACGAGCAGTACTTC. Its translation: CASSPTGPPYEQYF.

The chain uses TRBV5-4 and TRBJ2-3; TRBD2 is a possible D gene (6 bases). The ends were cut back, 0 bases at V and 2 bases at J, with 13 bases in the middle. The CDR3 is made up of 16 amino acids. Germline values: CDR1 SGHNT, CDR2 YYREEE (reference sequence). Here the CDR3 DNA reads TGTGCCAGCAGCTTGGGGGCGGGAACCTACACAGATACGCAGTATTTT. Protein product: CASSLGAGTYTDTQYF.

This sequence joins TRBV6-5 and TRBJ1-4; no clear D. Trimming took off 4 bases at V and 8 bases at J, with 14 bases between the two ends. Germline CDR1 reads MNHEY; CDR2 reads SVGAGI. This CDR3 has 14 residues. The CDR3 loop is CASSSHTPGEKLFF. CDR3 sequence (DNA): TGTGCCAGCAGTTCCCACACCCCGGGGGAAAAACTGTTTTTT.

The rearrangement links TRBV4-1 to TRBJ2-7; TRBD2 matches at 8 bases. Germline V gives CDR1 MGHRA, CDR2 YSYEKL. This CDR3 has 16 amino acids. V was pared by 2 bases and J by 0 bases, with 6 bases of the junction left unmatched. The CDR3 region has the DNA TGCGCCAGCAGCCAATCACGGGAGGGTGTCTCCTACGAGCAGTACTTC. Its protein product is CASSQSREGVSYEQYF.

The rearrangement joins TRBV29-1 to TRBJ2-3, with 11 bases that match TRBD2. Looked up from germline, CDR1 is SQVTM and CDR2 is ANQGSEA. V lost 0 bases and J lost 4; bases outside the gene matches: 18. The CDR3 loop spans 20 amino acids. CDR3: CSVEERGGGLAGIQADTQYF. Here the CDR3 DNA reads TGCAGCGTTGAAGAAAGGGGGGGAGGACTAGCGGGTATTCAGGCAGATACGCAGTATTTT.

Remarks on this clone: The identical CDR3 is also encoded by other nucleotide sequences in the sample. V is TRBV11-2 and J is TRBJ2-5, with D unclear. The V end lost 3 bases, the J end lost 5 bases, and 4 bases lay between the germline ends. The CDR3 spans 11 residues. Germline CDR1 is SGHAT and CDR2 is FQNNGV. CDR3 sequence: CASSFGETQYF. The CDR3, as DNA: TGTGCCAGCAGCTTTGGGGAGACCCAGTACTTC.

The chain uses TRBV5-1 and TRBJ2-1, with D uncertain. Germline CDR1 reads SGHRS; CDR2 reads YFSETQ. The CDR3 covers 15 residues. V lost 2 bases and J lost 0, with 9 bases in between. The CDR3 loop reads CASSFAVSSYNEQFF. Written as DNA, the CDR3 is TGCGCCAGCAGCTTCGCGGTGAGCTCCTACAATGAGCAGTTCTTC.

The chain joins TRBV5-1 to TRBJ1-2; maybe TRBD1 (6 bases). CDR3 size: 14 residues. V was trimmed by 1 base and J by 2 bases, leaving 9 bases between them. The germline V gene has CDR1 SGHRS and CDR2 YFSETQ. The CDR3 reads CASSLQGLNYGYTF. The CDR3 DNA reads TGCGCCAGCAGCTTGCAGGGGTTAAACTATGGCTACACCTTC.

The genes are TRBV19 and TRBJ2-1, with 8 bases fitting TRBD2. Per germline, CDR1 LNHDA and CDR2 SQIVND (reference sequence). CDR3 length equals 16 residues. J gave up 7 bases and V 5 bases, and 13 bases lay outside the gene matches. This CDR3 reads CASSPTLAGWENEQFF. The DNA of the CDR3 is TGTGCCAGTAGTCCGACGCTAGCGGGCTGGGAGAATGAGCAGTTCTTC.

This chain uses TRBV5-6 with TRBJ2-7, with TRBD2 matching over 7 bases. The CDR3 contains 16 residues. Germline lookup yields CDR1 SGHDT and CDR2 YYEEEE. V trimming: 4 bases; J trimming: 0 bases; junction bases outside the gene matches: 10. CDR3 nucleotides: TGTGCCAGCAGCGGAAAACTAGCGACAAGCTCCTACGAGCAGTACTTC. Translated: CASSGKLATSSYEQYF.

This chain uses TRBV2 with TRBJ2-7; 9 bases agree with TRBD1. V dropped 8 bases and J dropped 3; count of bases not matched to a gene: 8. Germline loops: CDR1 SNHLY, CDR2 FYNNEI. The CDR3 spans 14 residues. The CDR3 region is CASQMPGQGYEQYF. The CDR3 bases are TGTGCCAGCCAGATGCCGGGACAGGGCTACGAGCAGTACTTC.

The chain employs TRBV6-5 and TRBJ1-1; no definite D call. The CDR3 length is 14 residues. CDR1 is MNHEY and CDR2 is SVGAGI in the germline V gene. The V end lost 0 bases, the J end lost 4 bases, and 9 bases lay between the germline ends. CDR3 amino acids: CASSYSAHVTEAFF. CDR3 coding DNA: TGTGCCAGCAGTTACTCGGCTCACGTCACTGAAGCTTTCTTT.

This clone was detected only a few times. The V and J genes are TRBV4-2 and TRBJ2-4; D is undetermined. The V end lost 1 base, the J end lost 0 bases, and 13 bases lay between the germline ends. Germline V gene sequence: CDR1 LGHNA, CDR2 YNFKEQ. This CDR3 comprises 17 residues. The CDR3 bases are TGTGCCAGCAGCCAAGTGCTCCAGGCCTCAGCCAAAAACATTCAGTACTTC. Protein: CASSQVLQASAKNIQYF.

This clone was counted only a few times. Germline is not matched at one junction end, which may reflect a read error. The chain recombines TRBV7-2 with TRBJ2-7; TRBD1 matches 9 bases. The CDR3 has 11 amino acids. The germline gives CDR1 SGHTA, CDR2 FQGNSA. CDR3 sequence: CASSPGTGIVF. The CDR3 DNA reads TGTGCCAGCAGCCCCGGGACAGGGATCGTATTC.

The chain carries TRBV5-5 and TRBJ1-2, with 8 bases lining up with TRBD1. V lost 1 base to trimming and J lost 7 bases; unmatched junction nucleotides: 9. Germline CDR1 is SGHKS and CDR2 is YYEKEE (reference sequence). This CDR3 has 15 amino acids. CDR3 region: CASSLFRQGAGGYTF. DNA for the CDR3: TGTGCCAGCAGCTTGTTCCGGCAGGGGGCGGGTGGCTACACCTTC.

The chain uses TRBV29-1 and TRBJ2-2; 14 bases align to TRBD2. Germline V gives CDR1 SQVTM, CDR2 ANQGSEA. After removal of 6 bases from V and 5 bases from J, the junction contained 5 bases not matched to a gene. CDR3 size: 15 residues. The CDR3 DNA follows: TGCAGCGTGATCGGGACTAGCGGGAGTACCGGGGAGCTGTTTTTT. Translated: CSVIGTSGSTGELFF.